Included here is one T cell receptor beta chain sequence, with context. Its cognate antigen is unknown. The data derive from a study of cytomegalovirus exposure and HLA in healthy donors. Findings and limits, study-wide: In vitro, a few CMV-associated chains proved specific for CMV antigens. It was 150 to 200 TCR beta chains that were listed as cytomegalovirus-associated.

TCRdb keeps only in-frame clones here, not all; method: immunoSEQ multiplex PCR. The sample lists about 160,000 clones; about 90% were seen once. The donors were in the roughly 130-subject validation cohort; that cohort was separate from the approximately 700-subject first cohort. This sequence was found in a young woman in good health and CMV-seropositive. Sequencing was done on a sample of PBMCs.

The CDR3: CASSSHISTVGRVSGANVLTF. CDR3 sequence (DNA): TGTGCCAGCAGCTCCCATATTTCGACAGTCGGGAGGGTCTCTGGGGCCAACGTCCTGACTTTC. The chain couples TRBV7-3 to TRBJ2-6, with 8 bases identical to TRBD2. The germline gives CDR1 SGHTA, CDR2 FQGTGA. The CDR3 has 21 amino acids. Trimming removed 4 bases from V and 0 bases from J; junction bases left unmatched: 17. Complete variable domain (other parts from reference TRBV7-3 and TRBJ2-6): GAGVSQTPSNKVTEKGKYVELRCDPISGHTALYWYRQSLGQGPEFLIYFQGTGAADDSGLPNDRFFAVRPEGSVSTLKIQRTERGDSAVYLCASSSHISTVGRVSGANVLTFGAGSRLTVL.